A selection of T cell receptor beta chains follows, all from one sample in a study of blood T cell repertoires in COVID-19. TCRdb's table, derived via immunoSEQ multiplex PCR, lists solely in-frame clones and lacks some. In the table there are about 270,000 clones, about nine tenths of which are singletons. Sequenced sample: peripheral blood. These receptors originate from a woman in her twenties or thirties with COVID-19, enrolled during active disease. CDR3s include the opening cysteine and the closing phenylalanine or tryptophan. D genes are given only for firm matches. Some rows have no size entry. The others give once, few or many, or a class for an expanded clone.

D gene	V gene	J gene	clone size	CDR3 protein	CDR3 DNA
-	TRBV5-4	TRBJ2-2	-	CASSLVAGELFF	TGTGCCAGCAGCTTGGTAGCCGGGGAGCTGTTTTTT
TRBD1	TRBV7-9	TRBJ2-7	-	CASRPPRTGGHEQYF	TGTGCCAGCAGACCACCGCGGACAGGGGGCCACGAGCAGTACTTC
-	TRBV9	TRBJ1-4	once	CASSTVAGANEKLFF	TGTGCCAGCAGCACCGTAGCGGGGGCTAATGAAAAACTGTTTTTT
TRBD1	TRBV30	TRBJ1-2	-	CAWRGTTGDYGYTF	TGTGCCTGGAGGGGTACGACAGGGGACTATGGCTACACCTTC
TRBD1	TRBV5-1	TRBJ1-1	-	CASSSGQGVGEAFF	TGCGCCAGCAGCTCGGGACAGGGGGTCGGTGAAGCTTTCTTT
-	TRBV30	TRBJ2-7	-	CAWGTSYEQYF	TGTGCCTGGGGAACAAGCTACGAGCAGTACTTC
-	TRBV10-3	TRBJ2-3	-	CAITAAGANTDTQYF	TGTGCCATCACCGCCGCGGGGGCCAACACAGATACGCAGTATTTT
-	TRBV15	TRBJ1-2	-	CATSRVGGDGYTF	TGTGCCACCAGCAGAGTAGGCGGGGATGGCTACACCTTC
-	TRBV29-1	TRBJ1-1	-	CSVGAGSMNTEAFF	TGCAGCGTTGGAGCAGGGTCCATGAACACTGAAGCTTTCTTT
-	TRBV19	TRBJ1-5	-	CASSIARSLNQPQHF	TGTGCCAGTAGTATAGCCAGAAGTCTCAATCAGCCCCAGCATTTT
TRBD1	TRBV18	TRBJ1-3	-	CASSPTGPSSGNTIYF	TGTGCCAGCTCACCGACAGGGCCTTCCTCTGGAAACACCATATATTTT
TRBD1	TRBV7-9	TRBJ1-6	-	CASSSGDRGHSPLHF	TGTGCCAGCAGCTCGGGGGACAGGGGGCATTCACCCCTCCACTTT
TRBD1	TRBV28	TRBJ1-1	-	CASLTKTGPEAFF	TGTGCCTCACTCACAAAGACAGGGCCGGAAGCTTTCTTT
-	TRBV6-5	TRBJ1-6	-	CASRTGGLFGSPLHF	TGTGCCAGCCGCACGGGGGGACTGTTTGGCTCACCCCTCCACTTT
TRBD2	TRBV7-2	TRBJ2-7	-	CAVAGISYEQYF	TGTGCAGTAGCGGGCATCTCCTACGAGCAGTACTTC